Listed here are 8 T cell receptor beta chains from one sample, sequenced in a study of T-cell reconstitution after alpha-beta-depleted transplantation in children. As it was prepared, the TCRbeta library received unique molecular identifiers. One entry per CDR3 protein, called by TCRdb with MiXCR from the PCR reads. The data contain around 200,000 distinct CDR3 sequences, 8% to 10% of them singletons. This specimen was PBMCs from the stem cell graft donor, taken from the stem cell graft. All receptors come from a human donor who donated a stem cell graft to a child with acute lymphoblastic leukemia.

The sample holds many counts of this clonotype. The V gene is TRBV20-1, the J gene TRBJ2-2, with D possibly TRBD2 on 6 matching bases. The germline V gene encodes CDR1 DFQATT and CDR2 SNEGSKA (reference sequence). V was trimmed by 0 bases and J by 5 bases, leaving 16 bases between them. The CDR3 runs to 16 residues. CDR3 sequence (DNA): TGCAGTGCTAGAGAGGGACTCGTTAAGGGAACCGGGGAGCTGTTTTTT. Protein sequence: CSAREGLVKGTGELFF.

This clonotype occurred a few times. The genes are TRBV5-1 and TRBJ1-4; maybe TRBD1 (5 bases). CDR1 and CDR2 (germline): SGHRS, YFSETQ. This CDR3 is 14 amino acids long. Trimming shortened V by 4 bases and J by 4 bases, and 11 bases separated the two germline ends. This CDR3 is CASSPGTFNEKLFF. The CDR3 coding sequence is TGCGCCAGCAGCCCAGGGACCTTTAATGAAAAACTGTTTTTT. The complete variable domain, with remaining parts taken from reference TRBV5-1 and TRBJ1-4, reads KAGVTQTPRYLIKTRGQQVTLSCSPISGHRSVSWYQQTPGQGLQFLFEYFSETQRNKGNFPGRFSGRQFSNSRSEMNVSTLELGDSALYLCASSPGTFNEKLFFGSGTQLSVL.

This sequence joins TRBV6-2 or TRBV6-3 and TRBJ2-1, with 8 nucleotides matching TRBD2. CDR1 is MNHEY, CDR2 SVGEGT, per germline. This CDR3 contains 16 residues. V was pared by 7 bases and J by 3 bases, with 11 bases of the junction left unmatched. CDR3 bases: TGTGCCAGCACACCTTTTTCGGGGGGGGGCTACAATGAGCAGTTCTTC. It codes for CASTPFSGGGYNEQFF.

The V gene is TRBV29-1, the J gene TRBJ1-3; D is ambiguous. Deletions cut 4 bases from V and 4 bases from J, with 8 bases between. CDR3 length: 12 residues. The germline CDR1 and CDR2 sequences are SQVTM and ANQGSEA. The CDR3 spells CSVGSRGNTIYF. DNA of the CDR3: TGCAGCGTTGGATCAAGAGGAAACACCATATATTTT.

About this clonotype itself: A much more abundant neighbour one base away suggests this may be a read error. The DNA of the CDR3 is TGTGCCAGCGGATTAGGCCCGAGCTCCTACGAGGAGTACTTC. It encodes CASGLGPSSYEEYF. The V call is TRBV9, the J call TRBJ2-7; D gene unclear. Looked up from germline, CDR1 is SGDLS and CDR2 is YYNGEE. CDR3 length equals 14 residues.

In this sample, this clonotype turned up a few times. CDR3 region: CASSLGFGRFEAFF. For the CDR3, the DNA is TGTGCCAGCAGTTTAGGGTTCGGCCGGTTTGAAGCTTTCTTT. The chain links TRBV12-3 or TRBV12-4 to TRBJ1-1; D gene unclear. The CDR3 has 14 residues. V was shortened by 1 base and J by 7 bases, with 13 bases between the two germline ends.

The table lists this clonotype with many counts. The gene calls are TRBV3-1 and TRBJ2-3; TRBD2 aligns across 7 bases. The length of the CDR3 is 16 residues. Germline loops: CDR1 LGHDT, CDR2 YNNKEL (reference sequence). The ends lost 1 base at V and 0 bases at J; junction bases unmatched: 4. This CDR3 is CASSQVRRGSTDTQYF. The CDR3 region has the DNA TGTGCCAGCAGCCAAGTACGGCGGGGGAGCACAGATACGCAGTATTTT.

For the CDR3, the DNA is TGCAGTGCTCTCGCCGGGGGGACGAACACTGAAGCTTTCTTT. It codes for CSALAGGTNTEAFF. The chain has TRBV20-1 and TRBJ1-1, with D possibly being TRBD1 (5 bases). The V gene's germline CDR1 is DFQATT and CDR2 SNEGSKA (reference sequence). The CDR3 sequence is 14 residues long. Trimming cost V 5 bases and J 1 base, with 14 bases left between them.